This entry concerns a single TCR beta chain. TCRdb's table, derived via immunoSEQ multiplex PCR, lists solely in-frame clones and lacks some. The sample carries about 5,000 clones, roughly nine tenths recorded once. The sample is drawn from a study of chemoradiotherapy in HPV16-positive cancers. Study-level information: Functional T-cell assays on two HPV16-positive patients' cells defined candidate HPV-specific clones and common TCR motifs.

The specimen comprised tumor tissue, sampled from a patient who underwent chemoradiotherapy. The TCR originated in a human donor with HPV-associated anogenital cancer.

The CDR3 spells CASSQDGAGQGNGYTF. DNA of the CDR3: TGCGCCAGCAGCCAAGATGGAGCGGGACAGGGTAATGGCTACACCTTC. The chain joins TRBV4-1 to TRBJ1-2, with TRBD1 matching 9 bases. The CDR3 totals 16 residues. V was pared by 0 bases and J by 6 bases, with 8 bases of the junction left unmatched. In germline, CDR1 is MGHRA, CDR2 YSYEKL.